This TCR beta chain was profiled in a study of T-cell memory formation after mild COVID-19. TCRdb re-derived calls from the 5' RACE reads in MiXCR, one entry per CDR3 protein. The sample holds about 170,000 distinct CDR3 sequences, 10% to 15% seen once. The sample comprised PBMCs or a T cell subset sorted from them (not recorded which). This receptor was obtained from a man aged 18 to 30 who had mild COVID-19 (a few samples of this study predate the infection). Cell type and time point are not known.

The CDR3: CASSTDRGNREKLFF. The CDR3 coding sequence is TGTGCCAGCAGTACGGACAGGGGTAATCGGGAAAAACTGTTTTTT. The J gene is TRBJ1-4, the V gene TRBV12-3 or TRBV12-4, with 9 positions matching TRBD1. The CDR3 totals 15 residues. Trimming removed 5 bases from V and 8 bases from J; junction bases left unmatched: 9.